This TCR beta chain comes out of a study of blood T cell repertoires in COVID-19. In the study overall: PBMCs, B-cell-depleted T cells, or T cells provided the cDNA or gDNA that made up the material.

Measured with immunoSEQ multiplex PCR; TCRdb has only the in-frame clones, and not every one. The sample consists of about 270,000 clones, around 85% of them appearing once. The germline gives CDR1 MNHEY, CDR2 SVGEGT. V lost 3 bases to trimming and J lost 5 bases; unmatched junction nucleotides: 5. CDR3 length: 14 residues. As regards this clone: This sample also contains other DNA sequences that code for the same CDR3.

The V gene is TRBV6-2 or TRBV6-3, the J gene TRBJ1-1; 8 bases fit TRBD1. The receptor was isolated from a woman in her 70s with acute or convalescent COVID-19. Sequencing was performed on peripheral blood. CDR3: CASSYTTGVTEAFF. CDR3 nucleotide sequence: TGTGCCAGCAGTTATACGACAGGGGTAACTGAAGCTTTCTTT.